This T cell receptor (beta chain) came from a study of cytomegalovirus exposure and HLA in healthy donors. General study results and limits: After further analysis at a later stage, 16,951 TCR beta sequences were associated with HLA alleles at 0.05 false discovery rate. It was assumed in the presence/absence analyses that sequencing depth was roughly uniform across donors. Data from an earlier analysis indicated that most TCR beta V segments were productive either about 90% or about 30% of the time.

Vbeta (60) and Jbeta (13) primers were used in the PCR. Sequenced by immunoSEQ multiplex PCR; TCRdb stores in-frame clones only, minus some. This table holds 90,000 to 110,000 clones, around 80% found once. Regarding this clone: Its antigen remains unidentified.

This CDR3 contains 14 residues. V lost 5 bases and J lost 0; bases outside the gene matches: 2. Per germline, CDR1 SGHRS and CDR2 YFSETQ. The receptor's source is a man aged 18 to 35 in good health and CMV-seronegative. The source material was PBMCs. The chain joins TRBV5-1 to TRBJ2-3; TRBD2 matches at 8 bases. The CDR3 sequence is CASRLAVSTDTQYF. DNA for the CDR3: TGCGCCAGCAGACTAGCGGTCAGCACAGATACGCAGTATTTT.